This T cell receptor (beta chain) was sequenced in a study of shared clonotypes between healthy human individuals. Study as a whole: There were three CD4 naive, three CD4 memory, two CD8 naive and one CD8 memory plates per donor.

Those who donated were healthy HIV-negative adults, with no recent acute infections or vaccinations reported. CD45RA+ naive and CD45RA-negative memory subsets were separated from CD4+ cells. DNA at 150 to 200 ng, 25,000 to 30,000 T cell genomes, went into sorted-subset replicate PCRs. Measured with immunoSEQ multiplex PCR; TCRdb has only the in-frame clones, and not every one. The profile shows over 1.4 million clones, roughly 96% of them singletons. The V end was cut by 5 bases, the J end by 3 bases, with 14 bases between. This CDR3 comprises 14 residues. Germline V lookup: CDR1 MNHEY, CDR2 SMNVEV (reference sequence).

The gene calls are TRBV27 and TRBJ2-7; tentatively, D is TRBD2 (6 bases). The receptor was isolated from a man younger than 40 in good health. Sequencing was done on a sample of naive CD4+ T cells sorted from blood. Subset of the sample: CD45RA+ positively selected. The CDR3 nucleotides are TGTGCCAGCAGTCGACGGGAGTACAGCTACGAGCAGTACTTC. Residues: CASSRREYSYEQYF.